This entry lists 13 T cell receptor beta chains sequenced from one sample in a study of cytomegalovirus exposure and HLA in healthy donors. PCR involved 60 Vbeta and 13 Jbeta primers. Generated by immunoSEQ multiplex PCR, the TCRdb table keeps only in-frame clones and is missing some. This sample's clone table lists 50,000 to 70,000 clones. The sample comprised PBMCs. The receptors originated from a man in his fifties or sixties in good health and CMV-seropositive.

CDR3 coding DNA: TGTGCCAGCAGTAGTTCTCACGGGGAGACCCAGTACTTC. Residues: CASSSSHGETQYF. The chain joins TRBV2 to TRBJ2-5; D is undetermined. CDR3 length equals 13 residues. V lost 5 bases, J lost 5 bases, and 12 bases lay in between. Germline lookup yields CDR1 SNHLY and CDR2 FYNNEI. Complete variable domain (other parts from reference TRBV2 and TRBJ2-5): EPEVTQTPSHQVTQMGQEVILRCVPISNHLYFYWYRQILGQKVEFLVSFYNNEISEKSEIFDDQFSVERPDGSNFTLKIRSTKLEDSAMYFCASSSSHGETQYFGPGTRLLVL.

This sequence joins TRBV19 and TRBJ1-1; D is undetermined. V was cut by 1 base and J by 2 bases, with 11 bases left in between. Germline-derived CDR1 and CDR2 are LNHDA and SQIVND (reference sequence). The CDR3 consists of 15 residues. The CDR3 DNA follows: TGTGCCAGTAGTATAGGGCTGGGAGTCAACACTGAAGCTTTCTTT. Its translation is CASSIGLGVNTEAFF.

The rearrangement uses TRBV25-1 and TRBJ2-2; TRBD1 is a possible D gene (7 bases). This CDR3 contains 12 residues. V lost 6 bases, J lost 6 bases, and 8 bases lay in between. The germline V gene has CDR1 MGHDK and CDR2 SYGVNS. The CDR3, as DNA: TGTGCCAGCAGCAGGGGGGCCGGGGAGCTGTTTTTT. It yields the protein CASSRGAGELFF.

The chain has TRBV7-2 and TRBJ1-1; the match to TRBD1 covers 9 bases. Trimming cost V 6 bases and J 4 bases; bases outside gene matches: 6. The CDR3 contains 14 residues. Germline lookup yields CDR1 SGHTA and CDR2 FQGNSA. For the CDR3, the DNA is TGTGCCAGCAGTACAGGGGGCGCGAGCACTGAAGCTTTCTTT. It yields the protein CASSTGGASTEAFF.

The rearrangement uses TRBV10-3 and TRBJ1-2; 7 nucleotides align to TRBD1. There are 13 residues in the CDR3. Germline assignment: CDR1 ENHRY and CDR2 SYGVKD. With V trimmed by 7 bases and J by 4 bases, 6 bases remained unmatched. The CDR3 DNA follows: TGTGCCATCAAAGGGACAGAAATCTATGGCTACACCTTC. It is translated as CAIKGTEIYGYTF.

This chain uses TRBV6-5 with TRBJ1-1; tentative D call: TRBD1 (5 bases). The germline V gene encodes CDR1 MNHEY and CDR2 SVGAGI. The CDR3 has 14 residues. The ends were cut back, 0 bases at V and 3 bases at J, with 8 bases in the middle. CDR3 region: CASSYSAGDTEAFF. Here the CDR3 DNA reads TGTGCCAGCAGTTACTCAGCGGGGGACACTGAAGCTTTCTTT.

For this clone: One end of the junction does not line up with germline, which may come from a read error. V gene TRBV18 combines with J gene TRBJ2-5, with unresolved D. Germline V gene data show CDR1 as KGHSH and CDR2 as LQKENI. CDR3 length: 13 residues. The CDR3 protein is CASSPLHQENQYF. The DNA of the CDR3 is TGTGCCAGCTCACCACTCCACCAAGAGAACCAGTACTTC.

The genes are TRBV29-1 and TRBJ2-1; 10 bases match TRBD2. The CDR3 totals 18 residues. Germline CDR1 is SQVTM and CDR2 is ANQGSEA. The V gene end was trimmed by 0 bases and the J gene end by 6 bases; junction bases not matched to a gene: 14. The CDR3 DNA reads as TGCAGCGTTGAAGAGTCACATACCGGGACTAGCGCCCGCAATGAGCAGTTCTTC. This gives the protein CSVEESHTGTSARNEQFF.

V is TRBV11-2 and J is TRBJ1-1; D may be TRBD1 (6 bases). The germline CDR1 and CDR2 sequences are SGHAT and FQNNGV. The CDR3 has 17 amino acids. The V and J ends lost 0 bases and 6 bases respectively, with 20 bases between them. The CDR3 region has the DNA TGTGCCAGCAGCTTAGATGTAGCCGGGACAATAGGCGCTGAAGCTTTCTTT. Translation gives CASSLDVAGTIGAEAFF.

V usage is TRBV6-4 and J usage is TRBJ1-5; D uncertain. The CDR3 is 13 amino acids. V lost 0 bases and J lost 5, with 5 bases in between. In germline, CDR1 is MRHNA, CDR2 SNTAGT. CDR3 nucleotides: TGTGCCAGCAGTGACTCCGGGGATCAGCCCCAGCATTTT. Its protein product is CASSDSGDQPQHF.

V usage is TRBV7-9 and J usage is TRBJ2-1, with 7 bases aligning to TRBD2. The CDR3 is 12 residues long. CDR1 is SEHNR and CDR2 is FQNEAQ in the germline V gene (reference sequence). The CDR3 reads CGRASGYNEQFF. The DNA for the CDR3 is TGTGGAAGGGCTAGCGGTTACAATGAGCAGTTCTTC.

In DNA, the CDR3 is TGTGCCAGCCAGACGGGGAGGGGTGAAAAACTGTTTTTT. Translation gives CASQTGRGEKLFF. The J gene is TRBJ1-4, the V gene TRBV2; a possible D gene is TRBD1 (5 bases). V was cut by 8 bases and J by 7 bases, with 14 bases left in between. This CDR3 contains 13 residues. Germline assignment: CDR1 SNHLY and CDR2 FYNNEI.

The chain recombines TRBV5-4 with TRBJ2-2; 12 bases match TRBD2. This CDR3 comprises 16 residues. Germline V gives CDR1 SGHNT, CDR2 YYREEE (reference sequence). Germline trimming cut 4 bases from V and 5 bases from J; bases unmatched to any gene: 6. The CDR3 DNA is TGTGCCAGCAGCCCCGGACTAGCGGGAACTACCGGGGAGCTGTTTTTT. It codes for CASSPGLAGTTGELFF.